This T cell receptor beta chain was sequenced during a study of T cells after yellow fever vaccination. Notes on the study in general: Any FACS-sorted repertoire could hold abundant clonotypes that contaminate it from the bulk population. Peaking faster, on day 5 versus 15, the secondary response was nonetheless weaker.

The CDR3 contains 18 residues. Losses at the gene ends were 2 bases for V and 2 bases for J; bases not matched to a gene: 10. CDR1 is LGHNA and CDR2 is YNFKEQ in the germline V gene. This clonotype was counted at least ten times. Its antigen is not known. TCRdb analysed the 5' RACE reads with MiXCR anew, one entry per CDR3 protein. The table has 250,000 or so distinct CDR3 sequences, approximately 3.8% seen once. This clonotype originated in a man between 18 and 29 years old who received the YFV17D yellow fever vaccine. The sample consisted of PBMCs, taken 15 days after the yellow fever booster vaccination. The chain recombines TRBV4-2 with TRBJ2-5; 11 nucleotides align to TRBD2. CDR3 residues: CASSQPRGLAGGQETQYF. The CDR3 DNA reads as TGTGCCAGCAGCCAACCCCGCGGGCTAGCGGGGGGACAAGAGACCCAGTACTTC.